This TCR beta chain was identified in a study of cytomegalovirus exposure and HLA in healthy donors. This clone has only a few counts. The junction does not match germline at one end; this may be a read error. The same CDR3 also results from other DNA sequences found in this sample. There are 13 residues in the CDR3. Germline V gives CDR1 KGHSH, CDR2 LQKENI. Both 60 Vbeta primers and 13 Jbeta primers went into the PCR. The method was immunoSEQ multiplex PCR; TCRdb's version includes in-frame clones alone and lacks a portion of them. This table has roughly 190,000 clones, about 13% appearing once. The sequenced material came from PBMCs. This sequence was found in a man over 45 in good health and CMV-seropositive. This sequence joins TRBV18 and TRBJ2-5, with no clear D. The CDR3: CASSPPSQETQYF. DNA of the CDR3: TGTGCCAGCTCCCCACCCTCTCAAGAGACCCAGTACTTC. The variable domain in full, completed from reference TRBV18 and TRBJ2-5, reads NAGVMQNPRHLVRRRGQEARLRCSPMKGHSHVYWYRQLPEEGLKFMVYLQKENIIDESGMPKERFSAEFPKEGPSILRIQQVVRGDSAAYFCASSPPSQETQYFGPGTRLLVL.